This T cell receptor beta chain stems from a study of blood T cell repertoires in COVID-19 (dated by TCRdb to between 2020 and 2021). Regarding the study in general: Samples covering the acute and convalescent phases of COVID-19 were provided by collaborators in the United States, Italy and Spain. The repertoires were released in a freely available public database intended as a resource for research on the immune response to SARS-CoV-2. The samples were drawn from the first 160 participants of the ongoing ImmuneRACE study and from 1,254 subjects provided by 6 global collaborators. Nearly every sample came with metadata listing a de-identified subject ID, COVID-19 status, age in years and sex. Where available, HLA class I and class II types were obtained from metadata supplied by the sample provider rather than from assay-based typing. The dataset comprised deeply sampled blood TCRbeta repertoires from subjects exposed to, actively infected with, or recovered from COVID-19. The prospective study material was composed of cDNA or gDNA derived from T cells, B-cell-depleted T cells, or PBMCs. Results and caveats for the whole study, not just this receptor: The amount of clinical and demographic metadata varied by source and participant and was provided uncurated.

One collaborating source in Seattle enrolled patients while the patients were actively infected and followed the patients over time throughout the course of disease. Collaborating institutions collected whole blood in K2EDTA tubes following their own protocols. Collaborator samples were shipped for TCRbeta analysis as frozen whole blood, isolated PBMCs, or DNA extracted from either sample type. Via the germline V gene, CDR1 is KGHSH and CDR2 LQKENI. From V the trimming removes 5 bases and from J it removes 4 bases, while the gene matches leave 3 bases of the junction unaccounted for. The cysteine opens and the phenylalanine closes a CDR3 of 15 amino acids. Just CDR3 DNA is preserved here, 45 bases in frame from base 1. On this clone: No cognate antigen has been identified for it. Qualities for individual bases were not recorded, and no much larger clone is one base off.

TCRbeta CDR3 regions were amplified from genomic DNA by means of the immunoSEQ Assay, a bias-controlled multiplex PCR. The source study handled its data this way. The number of nucleated cells in each sample was estimated from the amplification of reference gene primers within the assay. To quantify the absolute abundance of each unique TCRbeta CDR3 rearrangement, sequence reads were collapsed and filtered. For each sample, productive Simpson clonality was calculated as the square root of Simpson's diversity index over productive rearrangements. TCRdb retrieved this table from immuneACCESS and kept in-frame rearrangements only. Not all clones are present; in checked studies, unresolved V genes account for under half, and no reason is known for the remainder. That table is the source of V, J and clone size, and D and trimming were worked out from the DNA. In all, the sample holds some 320,000 clones, and just under 90% of those were seen once. The ten largest clonotypes hold 11% of the sample.

Sequenced sample: peripheral blood. This clonotype originated in a woman aged 30 to 39 with COVID-19, enrolled during active disease. The V and J genes are TRBV18 and TRBJ2-1, and TRBD2 matches 12 of the central bases. The bases are TGTGCCAGCTCAGAACTAGCGGGGGGTTACAATGAGCAGTTCTTC. Its translation is CASSELAGGYNEQFF.